Below are 19 T cell receptor beta chains sequenced from a single sample in a study of Ad26.COV2.S vaccination and SARS-CoV-2 variants. Treatment noted: 15 to 20 received Ad26.COV2.S at low or high dose, single or two shots; several received placebo; per-sample allocation not given. It was on day 63 after the first vaccine or placebo injection that samples were taken. Clones were read by immunoSEQ multiplex PCR, and TCRdb kept only the in-frame ones, dropping some. Of some 460,000 clones in the sample, about 89% are singletons; the top ten hold more than 1.5%. The sequenced sample was peripheral blood, obtained in a trial of Ad26.COV2.S vaccine versus placebo. The receptor set was obtained from a person aged 18-60 years who received the Ad26.COV2.S COVID-19 vaccine or a placebo.

The rearrangement joins TRBV3-1 (or the pseudogene TRBV3-2) to TRBJ2-7, with D perhaps TRBD1 (5 bases). This CDR3 is 15 amino acids long. Germline V gene data show CDR1 as LGHDT and CDR2 as YNNKEL (reference sequence). Trimming removed 1 base from V and 5 bases from J, with 15 bases in between. For the CDR3, the DNA is TGTGCCAGCAGCCAAGGTGCAGGGTCGGAGCACGAGCAGTACTTC. Its translation is CASSQGAGSEHEQYF.

This chain links TRBV12-3 or TRBV12-4 with TRBJ2-7, with D uncertain. CDR3 size: 12 residues. Trimming left V 2 bases short and J 2 bases short, with 4 bases between. The CDR3 protein is CASSLSPYEQYF. The DNA for the CDR3 is TGTGCCAGCAGTTTATCGCCCTACGAGCAGTACTTC.

The chain couples TRBV20-1 to TRBJ2-3, with 9 bases aligning to TRBD2. This CDR3 has 11 amino acids. Per germline, CDR1 DFQATT and CDR2 SNEGSKA (reference sequence). CDR3 sequence: CGKTSGDTQYF. The CDR3 DNA sequence: TGCGGAAAGACTAGCGGAGATACGCAGTATTTT.

This chain uses TRBV18 with TRBJ2-7, with D unclear. This CDR3 is built from 14 residues. V was shortened by 2 bases and J by 0 bases, with 8 bases between the two germline ends. The germline V gene encodes CDR1 KGHSH and CDR2 LQKENI. The CDR3 DNA follows: TGTGCCAGCTCACCAACTGAATACTCCTACGAGCAGTACTTC. Residues: CASSPTEYSYEQYF.

Remarks on this clone: Other DNA sequences of this sample code for an identical CDR3. This chain uses TRBV6-5 with TRBJ1-1; no definite D call. Germline V gene data show CDR1 as MNHEY and CDR2 as SVGAGI. V was trimmed by 5 bases and J by 5 bases, leaving 12 bases between them. The length of the CDR3 is 13 residues. Here the CDR3 reads CASSRQGGTEAFF. DNA of the CDR3: TGTGCCAGCAGTCGACAAGGAGGGACTGAAGCTTTCTTT.

The V gene is TRBV5-1, the J gene TRBJ1-1; D not resolved. Deletions cut 4 bases from V and 1 base from J, with 11 bases between. The CDR3 sequence is 14 residues long. The V gene's germline CDR1 is SGHRS and CDR2 YFSETQ. The DNA for the CDR3 is TGCGCCAGCAGCCTGACACCTCCGAACACTGAAGCTTTCTTT. Its translation is CASSLTPPNTEAFF.

The genes are TRBV27 and TRBJ2-7, with 10 bases that match TRBD1. The CDR3 loop spans 14 amino acids. Germline trimming cut 3 bases from V and 3 bases from J; bases unmatched to any gene: 2. Germline V gives CDR1 MNHEY, CDR2 SMNVEV (reference sequence). CDR3 bases: TGTGCCAGCAGTTTCGGACAGGGGGACTACGAGCAGTACTTC. Protein: CASSFGQGDYEQYF.

This chain joins TRBV6-6 and TRBJ1-1; weak D call: TRBD1 (5 bases). The CDR3 sequence is 14 residues long. Germline CDR1 is MNHNY and CDR2 is SVGAGI (reference sequence). Trimming pared 5 bases from V and 3 bases from J, leaving 13 bases between. The CDR3 protein is CASSPPSGDTEAFF. In nucleotides, the CDR3 is TGTGCCAGCAGTCCCCCTTCGGGGGACACTGAAGCTTTCTTT.

This clone showed up just once. The V call is TRBV19, the J call TRBJ1-1, with 7 bases lining up with TRBD1. The J segment lost 6 bases and the V segment lost 5 bases, leaving 9 bases of the junction unmatched. Germline V gene sequence: CDR1 LNHDA, CDR2 SQIVND (reference sequence). CDR3 length equals 14 residues. The CDR3 DNA follows: TGTGCCAGTAGTCTCGGGACAGAAAAAGCTGAAGCTTTCTTT. Translated: CASSLGTEKAEAFF.

Written as DNA, the CDR3 is TGTGCCTGGAGTGTACACCCAGGAAACATTCAGTACTTC. Translated, it gives CAWSVHPGNIQYF. This chain links TRBV30 with TRBJ2-4; unclear D gene. The V gene lost 0 bases and the J gene lost 6 bases, with 9 bases spanning the gap. Germline values: CDR1 GTSNPN, CDR2 SVGIG (reference sequence). This CDR3 is built from 13 residues.

The chain has TRBV7-2 and TRBJ1-6, with D possibly TRBD1 on 5 matching bases. Germline V gene data show CDR1 as SGHTA and CDR2 as FQGNSA. This CDR3 has 15 residues. V was cut by 2 bases and J by 7 bases, with 12 bases left in between. The CDR3: CASSLSKGLNSPLHF. As DNA, the CDR3 is TGTGCCAGCAGCTTATCAAAGGGGCTGAATTCACCCCTCCACTTT. Variable domain in full (rest from reference TRBV7-2 and TRBJ1-6): GAGVSQSPSNKVTEKGKDVELRCDPISGHTALYWYRQSLGQGLEFLIYFQGNSAPDKSGLPSDRFSAERTGGSVSTLTIQRTQQEDSAVYLCASSLSKGLNSPLHFGNGTRLTVT.

The genes are TRBV27 and TRBJ2-7; 8 nucleotides align to TRBD2. The ends lost 4 bases at V and 1 base at J; junction bases unmatched: 6. Germline CDR1 MNHEY, CDR2 SMNVEV (reference sequence). The length of the CDR3 is 15 residues. The CDR3 DNA follows: TGTGCCAGCAGTTCAAGACTAGCGTCTTCCTACGAGCAGTACTTC. Its translation: CASSSRLASSYEQYF.

The chain links TRBV5-5 to TRBJ2-7, with D unclear. V lost 0 bases and J lost 2, with 18 bases in between. The CDR3 extends over 17 amino acids. Germline V gene data show CDR1 as SGHKS and CDR2 as YYEKEE (reference sequence). The CDR3 bases are TGTGCCAGCAGCTTGGCGTCGGCAGGTGGGAAGGCCTACGAGCAGTACTTC. This sequence encodes CASSLASAGGKAYEQYF.

The J gene is TRBJ2-5, the V gene TRBV7-9; 7 bases agree with TRBD1. There are 13 residues in the CDR3. The V gene end was trimmed by 4 bases and the J gene end by 9 bases; junction bases not matched to a gene: 8. CDR1 and CDR2 (germline): SEHNR, FQNEAQ (reference sequence). CDR3 amino acids: CASSSTGPGAQYF. The CDR3 DNA follows: TGTGCCAGCAGCTCGACAGGGCCTGGGGCCCAGTACTTC.

Points on this clone: Different DNA sequences within this sample yield the same CDR3. The chain is built from TRBV5-1 and TRBJ2-7; D is undetermined. CDR1 and CDR2 (germline): SGHRS, YFSETQ. V was pared by 0 bases and J by 3 bases, with 7 bases between. This CDR3 is built from 13 residues. CDR3 residues: CASSLGLGYEQYF. The CDR3 region has the DNA TGCGCCAGCAGCTTGGGTCTAGGCTACGAGCAGTACTTC.

The CDR3: CASSFHGLRSRQGTDTQYF. For the CDR3, the DNA is TGTGCCAGCAGCTTTCACGGGCTTAGAAGCCGCCAGGGCACAGATACGCAGTATTTT. The chain couples TRBV7-9 to TRBJ2-3; D is ambiguous. The germline V gene encodes CDR1 SEHNR and CDR2 FQNEAQ (reference sequence). This CDR3 is built from 19 residues. V lost 3 bases to trimming and J lost 1 base, with 23 bases between them.

The CDR3 spells CATRRGRGAETQYF. CDR3 DNA: TGTGCCACCCGAAGGGGCAGGGGTGCGGAGACCCAGTACTTC. The chain carries TRBV6-5 and TRBJ2-5; tentative D call: TRBD1 (6 bases). The length of the CDR3 is 14 residues. Trimming shortened V by 10 bases and J by 5 bases, and 20 bases separated the two germline ends. Germline CDR1 MNHEY, CDR2 SVGAGI.

V and J are TRBV6-5 and TRBJ1-5; TRBD1 aligns across 7 bases. J gave up 9 bases and V 0 bases, and 8 bases lay outside the gene matches. This CDR3 region has 15 residues. The germline CDR1 and CDR2 sequences are MNHEY and SVGAGI. DNA for the CDR3: TGTGCCAGCAGTTACTCGAAGGGGGCCCGGGGGCCCCAGCATTTT. Translation gives CASSYSKGARGPQHF.

The count of this clone is one. The genes are TRBV3-1 (or the pseudogene TRBV3-2) and TRBJ2-3, with a possible D match to TRBD1 (6 bases). This CDR3 is 15 amino acids long. V was shortened by 5 bases and J by 3 bases, with 15 bases between the two germline ends. Germline-derived CDR1 and CDR2 are LGHDT and YNNKEL (reference sequence). The CDR3 DNA is TGTGCCAGCAGCTCACAGGGATCCGGTACAGATACGCAGTATTTT. Protein sequence: CASSSQGSGTDTQYF.